The clone carrying this TCR beta chain occurred a few times. Its antigen is still unknown. This sample was taken from a study of chemoradiotherapy in HPV16-positive cancers. The protocol was immunoSEQ multiplex PCR, while the TCRdb copy is restricted to in-frame clones and leaves out a portion. Among 1,000 or so clones, 77% were seen once, and the ten largest hold roughly 12%. General study points: Non-HPV-specific T cells did not expand in tumors during treatment, whereas candidate HPV-specific clones and E7-related motifs did.

From germline, CDR1 is SGHNT and CDR2 YYREEE (reference sequence). CDR3 length: 12 residues. The V end was cut by 6 bases, the J end by 4 bases, with 10 bases between. Specimen: tumor tissue, collected from a patient who underwent chemoradiotherapy. V gene TRBV5-4 combines with J gene TRBJ1-2; TRBD1 is a possible D gene (5 bases). This TCR derives from a human donor with HPV-associated anogenital cancer. CDR3 in DNA: TGTGCCAGCATCTCTGGGGGCTATGGCTACACCTTC. Its protein product is CASISGGYGYTF.